A selection of T cell receptor beta chains follows, all from one sample in a study of T-cell memory formation after mild COVID-19. TCRdb ran MiXCR on the 5' RACE reads and lists one entry per CDR3 protein. The sample carries 250,000 to 300,000 distinct CDR3 sequences, about a sixth recorded once. Sequencing was carried out using PBMCs or a T cell subset sorted from them (not recorded which). All receptors come from a man aged 18 to 29 who had mild COVID-19 (a few samples of this study predate the infection). Cell type and time point are not known. Both conserved end residues are part of each CDR3. Each record gives: CDR3 DNA, CDR3 protein, V gene, D gene, clone size, J gene. A D gene is named only where the DNA matches it firmly. Some rows mark clone size as missing; the rest say once, few, many or name a class of expanded clone.

CDR3 DNA: TGTGCCAGCAGCTTGGGTAACCCTGGCTATACCGGGGAGCTGTTTTTT; CDR3 protein: CASSLGNPGYTGELFF; V gene: TRBV7-9; D gene: .; clone size: few; J gene: TRBJ2-2
CDR3 DNA: TGTGCCAGCAGCTTAGACCTTATCTATGGCTACACCTTC; CDR3 protein: CASSLDLIYGYTF; V gene: TRBV12-3/TRBV12-4; D gene: .; clone size: .; J gene: TRBJ1-2
CDR3 DNA: TGTGCCAGCAGATGGAGGGGGGGGCAGGCCGGGGAGCTGTTTTTT; CDR3 protein: CASRWRGGQAGELFF; V gene: TRBV7-2; D gene: .; clone size: .; J gene: TRBJ2-2
CDR3 DNA: TGTGCCAGCAGCAATACCGGGACAGGGAAAGAGACCCAGTACTTC; CDR3 protein: CASSNTGTGKETQYF; V gene: TRBV7-2; D gene: TRBD1; clone size: few; J gene: TRBJ2-5
CDR3 DNA: TGTGCCAGCAGTTACTCTGTGGGGGAGCTGTTTTTT; CDR3 protein: CASSYSVGELFF; V gene: TRBV6-5; D gene: .; clone size: .; J gene: TRBJ2-2
CDR3 DNA: TGTGCCAGCGGGGCTATCTATGGCTACACCTTC; CDR3 protein: CASGAIYGYTF; V gene: TRBV25-1; D gene: .; clone size: .; J gene: TRBJ1-2
CDR3 DNA: TGTGCCAGCAGTTTATGGTTGGGGTTTTCAGATACGCAGTATTTT; CDR3 protein: CASSLWLGFSDTQYF; V gene: TRBV27; D gene: .; clone size: few; J gene: TRBJ2-3
CDR3 DNA: TGTGCCAGCAGCGTAAGCGGGTCCCGCACAGATACGCAGTATTTT; CDR3 protein: CASSVSGSRTDTQYF; V gene: TRBV9; D gene: .; clone size: few; J gene: TRBJ2-3
CDR3 DNA: TGTGCCAGCAGCGTAGGGGGACTACCCTCTGGAGATACGCAGTATTTT; CDR3 protein: CASSVGGLPSGDTQYF; V gene: TRBV9; D gene: TRBD2; clone size: few; J gene: TRBJ2-3
CDR3 DNA: TGCAGTGCTATCAGGGGACGGGGGGGCAAAGATACGCAGTATTTT; CDR3 protein: CSAIRGRGGKDTQYF; V gene: TRBV20-1; D gene: TRBD2; clone size: .; J gene: TRBJ2-3
CDR3 DNA: TGTGCCAGCAGCTTGGGCGCCGGGGGGCGAGGACAAGAGACCCAGTACTTC; CDR3 protein: CASSLGAGGRGQETQYF; V gene: TRBV5-4; D gene: .; clone size: .; J gene: TRBJ2-5
CDR3 DNA: TGTGCCAGCTCACCAACGGGACTAGCGGGGAGAAGCACAGATACGCAGTATTTT; CDR3 protein: CASSPTGLAGRSTDTQYF; V gene: TRBV18; D gene: TRBD2; clone size: few; J gene: TRBJ2-3
CDR3 DNA: TGTGCCACCAGTGACTCCCGGACAGGGGGCCTGGGCTACACCTTC; CDR3 protein: CATSDSRTGGLGYTF; V gene: TRBV24-1; D gene: TRBD1; clone size: .; J gene: TRBJ1-2
CDR3 DNA: TGCAGCGTGGCCCTCTCTGGGGCCAACGTCCTGACTTTC; CDR3 protein: CSVALSGANVLTF; V gene: TRBV29-1; D gene: .; clone size: .; J gene: TRBJ2-6
CDR3 DNA: TGTGCCACCAGCGGGGGACTAGCACTATACGAGCAGTACTTC; CDR3 protein: CATSGGLALYEQYF; V gene: TRBV15; D gene: TRBD2; clone size: few; J gene: TRBJ2-7
CDR3 DNA: TGCAGTGCCTGGGCTAGCGGGGCTCGTTGGAAGCAGTTCTTC; CDR3 protein: CSAWASGARWKQFF; V gene: TRBV20-1; D gene: TRBD2; clone size: .; J gene: TRBJ2-1
CDR3 DNA: TGCAGTGCTAGAGATATTCAGGGGAAGAACACTGAAGCTTTCTTT; CDR3 protein: CSARDIQGKNTEAFF; V gene: TRBV20-1; D gene: .; clone size: few; J gene: TRBJ1-1
CDR3 DNA: TGTGCCAGCGCTCGGACAGGGGTGAATCAGCCCCAGCATTTT; CDR3 protein: CASARTGVNQPQHF; V gene: TRBV18; D gene: TRBD1; clone size: few; J gene: TRBJ1-5
CDR3 DNA: TGCGCCAGCCGACGAGGGGGCGTCACAGATACGCAGTATTTT; CDR3 protein: CASRRGGVTDTQYF; V gene: TRBV5-1; D gene: TRBD1; clone size: many; J gene: TRBJ2-3
CDR3 DNA: TGTGCCAGCAGCGTTAGCGGGAGGAGCACAGATACGCAGTATTTT; CDR3 protein: CASSVSGRSTDTQYF; V gene: TRBV11-2; D gene: TRBD2; clone size: few; J gene: TRBJ2-3
CDR3 DNA: TGTGCCAGCAGCTCCCCGACGAGGGTGGAAGGGGATACGCAGTATTTT; CDR3 protein: CASSSPTRVEGDTQYF; V gene: TRBV7-9; D gene: .; clone size: few; J gene: TRBJ2-3
CDR3 DNA: TGTGCCAGCAGCCAAGTTCAGCAATCTCTGTGCACTGAAGCTTTCTTT; CDR3 protein: CASSQVQQSLCTEAFF; V gene: TRBV3-2; D gene: .; clone size: .; J gene: TRBJ1-1
CDR3 DNA: TGTGCCAGCAGCGTAGATCTGGGCTTGACCGGGGAGCTGTTTTTT; CDR3 protein: CASSVDLGLTGELFF; V gene: TRBV9; D gene: .; clone size: .; J gene: TRBJ2-2
CDR3 DNA: TGCGCCAGCAGCCAAGATCTAGCGGGGTACCCTCGCCATGAGCAGTTCTTC; CDR3 protein: CASSQDLAGYPRHEQFF; V gene: TRBV4-3; D gene: TRBD2; clone size: .; J gene: TRBJ2-1
CDR3 DNA: TGTGCCATTGGTAGGGGCACAGATACGCAGTATTTT; CDR3 protein: CAIGRGTDTQYF; V gene: TRBV2; D gene: .; clone size: .; J gene: TRBJ2-3
CDR3 DNA: TGCGCCAGCAGCGTGACTAGCGGGGGATACACAGATACGCAGTATTTT; CDR3 protein: CASSVTSGGYTDTQYF; V gene: TRBV5-1; D gene: TRBD2; clone size: few; J gene: TRBJ2-3
CDR3 DNA: TGTGCCATCAGTGAACCCCGGGACAGGGCCAATGAGCAGTTCTTC; CDR3 protein: CAISEPRDRANEQFF; V gene: TRBV10-3; D gene: TRBD1; clone size: many; J gene: TRBJ2-1
CDR3 DNA: TGTGCCAGCAGACTCAGCCGGATGAACACTGAAGCTTTCTTT; CDR3 protein: CASRLSRMNTEAFF; V gene: TRBV14; D gene: .; clone size: .; J gene: TRBJ1-1
CDR3 DNA: TGTGCCATCAGTGAAGGTAGCAGGGATCCACCCCTCCACTTT; CDR3 protein: CAISEGSRDPPLHF; V gene: TRBV10-3; D gene: .; clone size: .; J gene: TRBJ1-6
CDR3 DNA: TGCAGTGCTAGAGCCCGGGAGGGTCCGAGCACTGAAGCTTTCTTT; CDR3 protein: CSARAREGPSTEAFF; V gene: TRBV20-1; D gene: .; clone size: few; J gene: TRBJ1-1
CDR3 DNA: TGTGCCAGCAGCAAACTAGCGGGGGCTTACAATGAGCAGTTCTTC; CDR3 protein: CASSKLAGAYNEQFF; V gene: TRBV7-3; D gene: TRBD2; clone size: many; J gene: TRBJ2-1
CDR3 DNA: TGTGCCAGCGGCGTCTACTCTGGAAACACCATATATTTT; CDR3 protein: CASGVYSGNTIYF; V gene: TRBV6-1; D gene: .; clone size: few; J gene: TRBJ1-3
CDR3 DNA: TGTGCCAGCAGCGGGAGTAAGAACACCATATATTTT; CDR3 protein: CASSGSKNTIYF; V gene: TRBV9; D gene: .; clone size: few; J gene: TRBJ1-3
CDR3 DNA: TGCAGCGCCGGGCCGAACACTGAAGCTTTCTTT; CDR3 protein: CSAGPNTEAFF; V gene: TRBV29-1; D gene: .; clone size: .; J gene: TRBJ1-1
CDR3 DNA: TGTGCCTGGAGTAGGGACAGGAACTATGGCTACACCTTC; CDR3 protein: CAWSRDRNYGYTF; V gene: TRBV30; D gene: TRBD1; clone size: .; J gene: TRBJ1-2
CDR3 DNA: TGTGCCTGTCCTTCCCCCGGGGACAATGAGCAGTTCTTC; CDR3 protein: CACPSPGDNEQFF; V gene: TRBV12-3/TRBV12-4; D gene: .; clone size: many; J gene: TRBJ2-1
CDR3 DNA: TGCGCCAGCAACCCCCGTGGGCGCGCCGCGCTCTATGGCTACACCTTC; CDR3 protein: CASNPRGRAALYGYTF; V gene: TRBV5-1; D gene: .; clone size: .; J gene: TRBJ1-2
CDR3 DNA: TGTGCCAGCCTACTCACGAACACTGAAGCTTTCTTT; CDR3 protein: CASLLTNTEAFF; V gene: TRBV11-2; D gene: .; clone size: .; J gene: TRBJ1-1
CDR3 DNA: TGTGCCATCAGCCCCGGGACAGGGGTCGAAAAACTGTTTTTT; CDR3 protein: CAISPGTGVEKLFF; V gene: TRBV10-3; D gene: TRBD1; clone size: few; J gene: TRBJ1-4
CDR3 DNA: TGTGCCAGCAGTTTATCGGGTGGGGACGGGTCACGTGGCTACACCTTC; CDR3 protein: CASSLSGGDGSRGYTF; V gene: TRBV27; D gene: .; clone size: few; J gene: TRBJ1-2
CDR3 DNA: TGTGCCAGCAGCCAAGAAGAGAGACGGCACAATCAGCCCCAGCATTTT; CDR3 protein: CASSQEERRHNQPQHF; V gene: TRBV4-2; D gene: .; clone size: .; J gene: TRBJ1-5
CDR3 DNA: TGTGCCAGTAGTATAGCGGCAGCAGATACGCAGTATTTT; CDR3 protein: CASSIAAADTQYF; V gene: TRBV19; D gene: .; clone size: .; J gene: TRBJ2-3
CDR3 DNA: TGCAGTGCCCTGGACGACACTGAAGCTTTCTTT; CDR3 protein: CSALDDTEAFF; V gene: TRBV20-1; D gene: .; clone size: .; J gene: TRBJ1-1
CDR3 DNA: TGCAGCGTTGAAGGGGCGGACAGGGGAAGGTCCACAGATACGCAGTATTTT; CDR3 protein: CSVEGADRGRSTDTQYF; V gene: TRBV29-1; D gene: TRBD1; clone size: .; J gene: TRBJ2-3
CDR3 DNA: TGTGCCACCGCCGGCAGCGGGGGGGCTCCTGGCACAGATACGCAGTATTTT; CDR3 protein: CATAGSGGAPGTDTQYF; V gene: TRBV15; D gene: TRBD2; clone size: .; J gene: TRBJ2-3
CDR3 DNA: TGCGCCAGCAGCTTGGTAGGGGGCGATGGCTACACCTTC; CDR3 protein: CASSLVGGDGYTF; V gene: TRBV5-1; D gene: TRBD1; clone size: .; J gene: TRBJ1-2
CDR3 DNA: TGTGCCAGCTCACCACAAGGACCGTCAGAGGGCTACACCTTC; CDR3 protein: CASSPQGPSEGYTF; V gene: TRBV18; D gene: .; clone size: once; J gene: TRBJ1-2
CDR3 DNA: TGTGCCAGCAGCTTACGGACTAGAAGGAATGAGCAGTTCTTC; CDR3 protein: CASSLRTRRNEQFF; V gene: TRBV7-8; D gene: TRBD2; clone size: few; J gene: TRBJ2-1
CDR3 DNA: TGTGCCAGCAGCTTCGGTAGGGCCACCTACGAGCAGTACTTC; CDR3 protein: CASSFGRATYEQYF; V gene: TRBV7-9; D gene: .; clone size: few; J gene: TRBJ2-7
CDR3 DNA: TGTGCCACCAGCAGAACTCCGACAGCTAGCGACGAGCAGTACTTC; CDR3 protein: CATSRTPTASDEQYF; V gene: TRBV15; D gene: .; clone size: .; J gene: TRBJ2-7
CDR3 DNA: TGTGCCAGCAGCCAGGACAGGGTGCCTTTCTTT; CDR3 protein: CASSQDRVPFF; V gene: TRBV7-9; D gene: TRBD1; clone size: .; J gene: TRBJ1-1
CDR3 DNA: TGTGCCAGCACCCTTATCCCCAGCGCCGGGGAGCTGTTTTTT; CDR3 protein: CASTLIPSAGELFF; V gene: TRBV12-3/TRBV12-4; D gene: .; clone size: once; J gene: TRBJ2-2
CDR3 DNA: TGTGCCACCAGTGATCCGAACAGGTCGATCGAGCAGTACTTC; CDR3 protein: CATSDPNRSIEQYF; V gene: TRBV24-1; D gene: .; clone size: few; J gene: TRBJ2-7
CDR3 DNA: TGCAGTGCTAGAGAAATAGCGGGGGCAGATACGCAGTATTTT; CDR3 protein: CSAREIAGADTQYF; V gene: TRBV20-1; D gene: TRBD2; clone size: .; J gene: TRBJ2-3
CDR3 DNA: TGTGCCAGCAGCCGTGACCGGGGGACAATGGTAGGAGATACGCAGTATTTT; CDR3 protein: CASSRDRGTMVGDTQYF; V gene: TRBV6-2/TRBV6-3; D gene: .; clone size: few; J gene: TRBJ2-3
CDR3 DNA: TGTGCCAGCAACCCGGGACAGGGATCCCTCCACTTT; CDR3 protein: CASNPGQGSLHF; V gene: TRBV12-3/TRBV12-4; D gene: TRBD1; clone size: .; J gene: TRBJ1-6
CDR3 DNA: TGTGCCAGCAGCGTCACTAGCGGGGTCTACAATGAGCAGTTCTTC; CDR3 protein: CASSVTSGVYNEQFF; V gene: TRBV7-3; D gene: TRBD2; clone size: .; J gene: TRBJ2-1
CDR3 DNA: TGCGCCAGCAGCCGGAGCGGGCTGTACACAGATACGCAGTATTTT; CDR3 protein: CASSRSGLYTDTQYF; V gene: TRBV4-3; D gene: .; clone size: few; J gene: TRBJ2-3
CDR3 DNA: TGTGCCACCAGAGCTTCGGGGACGGGCAATCAGCCCCAGCATTTT; CDR3 protein: CATRASGTGNQPQHF; V gene: TRBV15; D gene: .; clone size: many; J gene: TRBJ1-5
CDR3 DNA: TGTGCCTGGAGCCTACAGGGTACAGATACGCAGTATTTT; CDR3 protein: CAWSLQGTDTQYF; V gene: TRBV30; D gene: .; clone size: .; J gene: TRBJ2-3